This TCR beta chain came from a study of cytomegalovirus exposure and HLA in healthy donors. Study details: Researchers previously reported finding 90 million to 130 million unique TCR beta sequences from roughly 170 million T cells.

Between the trimmed V and J ends, which lost 1 base and 0 bases, there was a span of 8 bases. The CDR3 runs to 15 residues. Looked up from germline, CDR1 is SGHRS and CDR2 is YFSETQ. Primers included in the PCR were 60 Vbeta and 13 Jbeta primers. Profiling relied on immunoSEQ multiplex PCR, and the TCRdb table lists in-frame clones only, not all of them. Among 40,000 or so clones listed, about 66% were seen once. Sample: PBMCs. The chain employs TRBV5-1 and TRBJ2-1; D gene ambiguous. The clonotype comes from a middle-aged man in good health and CMV-seropositive. The CDR3 coding sequence is TGCGCCAGCAGCTTGACTCTAGGCTCCTACAATGAGCAGTTCTTC. Residues: CASSLTLGSYNEQFF.